The 32 T cell receptor beta chains reported below all come from one sample, sequenced in a study of cytomegalovirus exposure and HLA in healthy donors. The PCR contained 60 Vbeta and 13 Jbeta primers. Sequenced by immunoSEQ multiplex PCR; TCRdb stores in-frame clones only, minus some. The data contain approximately 170,000 clones, 60% to 85% of them singletons. Sequencing was done on a sample of PBMCs. These receptors were collected from a woman aged 18-29 years in good health and CMV-seronegative.

This clone occurred a few times. The genes are TRBV10-3 and TRBJ2-4, with 7 bases that match TRBD1. The CDR3 runs 15 residues. Germline CDR1 and CDR2: ENHRY and SYGVKD. V lost 8 bases and J lost 7; bases outside the gene matches: 14. The CDR3 DNA is TGTGCCATCGCCACGACAGGGACCGACTCGAACATTCAGTACTTC. Protein product: CAIATTGTDSNIQYF.

The chain couples TRBV7-8 to TRBJ2-1; possible D gene TRBD1, 6 bases. Looked up from germline, CDR1 is SGHVS and CDR2 is FQNEAQ. This CDR3 has 17 residues. Deletions cut 5 bases from V and 0 bases from J, with 17 bases between. CDR3 amino acids: CASSKLGGVSSYNEQFF. The CDR3, as DNA: TGTGCCAGCAGCAAACTAGGGGGAGTCAGCTCCTACAATGAGCAGTTCTTC. The full variable domain, in which reference TRBV7-8 and TRBJ2-1 provide the parts outside the CDR3, is GAGVSQSPRYKVAKRGQDVALRCDPISGHVSLFWYQQALGQGPEFLTYFQNEAQLDKSGLPSDRFFAERPEGSVSTLKIQRTQQEDSAVYLCASSKLGGVSSYNEQFFGPGTRLTVL.

The gene calls are TRBV30 and TRBJ2-1; 9 bases map to TRBD1. V dropped 5 bases and J dropped 5; count of bases not matched to a gene: 4. This CDR3 has 13 residues. Germline V CDR1 and CDR2: GTSNPN, SVGIG (reference sequence). The DNA of the CDR3 is TGTGCCTGGGGGGGGACAGGGCACAATGAGCAGTTCTTC. Translating gives CAWGGTGHNEQFF.

The chain has TRBV4-3 and TRBJ1-1; the match to TRBD1 covers 10 bases. This CDR3 has 12 amino acids. The V gene's germline CDR1 is LGHNA and CDR2 YSLEER. The V gene end was trimmed by 1 base and the J gene end by 10 bases; junction bases not matched to a gene: 0. As DNA, the CDR3 is TGCGCCAGCAGCCAAGGGACAGGGGGAGCTTTCTTT. It yields the protein CASSQGTGGAFF.

The chain joins TRBV5-4 to TRBJ1-6, with 9 bases lining up with TRBD1. The germline V gene has CDR1 SGHNT and CDR2 YYREEE (reference sequence). The CDR3 has 15 residues. V lost 3 bases and J lost 7; bases outside the gene matches: 5. CDR3 sequence: CASSSSGTGNSPLHF. The CDR3 region has the DNA TGTGCCAGCAGCTCCTCCGGGACAGGGAATTCACCCCTCCACTTT.

The chain joins TRBV19 to TRBJ2-1; 7 bases agree with TRBD2. The junction had 6 bases not matched to a gene; V was cut back by 5 bases and J by 2 bases. The CDR3 is 15 amino acids. Germline V gives CDR1 LNHDA, CDR2 SQIVND (reference sequence). CDR3 region: CASSAPGTTYNEQFF. DNA of the CDR3: TGTGCCAGTAGTGCCCCCGGGACTACCTACAATGAGCAGTTCTTC.

The CDR3 DNA follows: TGTGCCAGCACAACGACAGGGTACCGAGGAAACACCATATATTTT. Encoded protein: CASTTTGYRGNTIYF. The chain employs TRBV18 and TRBJ1-3, with 7 nucleotides matching TRBD1. Germline CDR1 is KGHSH and CDR2 is LQKENI. This CDR3 is built from 15 residues. The J segment lost 4 bases and the V segment lost 8 bases, leaving 11 bases of the junction unmatched.

This clone has more than one count but fewer than ten. The rearrangement links TRBV6-5 to TRBJ1-2; D perhaps matches TRBD1 (5 bases). Trimming pared 5 bases from V and 0 bases from J, leaving 7 bases between. The length of the CDR3 is 13 residues. Germline lookup yields CDR1 MNHEY and CDR2 SVGAGI. The CDR3 here is CASSEGANYGYTF. The CDR3 coding sequence is TGTGCCAGCAGTGAAGGGGCTAACTATGGCTACACCTTC.

The V and J genes are TRBV7-6 and TRBJ1-4; D is perhaps TRBD1 (6 bases). The V end was cut by 5 bases, the J end by 5 bases, with 15 bases between. In germline, CDR1 is SGHVS, CDR2 FNYEAQ. The CDR3 totals 15 residues. For the CDR3, the DNA is TGTGCCAGCAGCCAGAGGCAGGGGCAAAATGAAAAACTGTTTTTT. This gives the protein CASSQRQGQNEKLFF.

The genes are TRBV28 and TRBJ1-2; TRBD1 agrees at 11 bases. The CDR3 is 15 amino acids. With V trimmed by 7 bases and J by 4 bases, 8 bases remained unmatched. Germline CDR1 and CDR2: MDHEN and SYDVKM. This CDR3 reads CASIPRDRGIYGYTF. DNA for the CDR3: TGTGCCAGCATACCACGGGACAGGGGGATCTATGGCTACACCTTC.

The chain joins TRBV6-1 to TRBJ1-2; D might be TRBD1 (6 bases). Germline V lookup: CDR1 MNHNS, CDR2 SASEGT. V was cut by 8 bases and J by 10 bases, with 23 bases left in between. The CDR3 consists of 14 residues. The CDR3 bases are TGTGCCAGCTCGCTTCCGGGGACAAAGGTAACCTACACCTTC. Its protein is CASSLPGTKVTYTF.

The V and J genes are TRBV20-1 and TRBJ1-2; 7 bases line up with TRBD1. CDR1 DFQATT and CDR2 SNEGSKA come from the germline V gene (reference sequence). The CDR3 extends over 11 amino acids. Trimming took 7 bases from V and 5 from J; bases not matched to a gene: 4. In nucleotides, the CDR3 is TGCAGTGGGACAGGCGGGTATGGCTACACCTTC. Its translation: CSGTGGYGYTF.

The CDR3 reads CASSLAGTGDYGYTF. The CDR3 DNA follows: TGCGCCAGCAGCTTGGCCGGGACAGGCGACTATGGCTACACCTTC. V and J are TRBV5-1 and TRBJ1-2; 8 bases are a match to TRBD1. CDR1 SGHRS and CDR2 YFSETQ come from the germline V gene. The CDR3 totals 15 residues. V trimming: 0 bases; J trimming: 3 bases; junction bases outside the gene matches: 4.

The chain combines TRBV29-1 with TRBJ1-5, with D possibly matching TRBD1 (6 bases). This CDR3 is 13 amino acids long. CDR1 is SQVTM, CDR2 ANQGSEA, per germline. The germline V and J ends were trimmed by 7 bases and 3 bases, with 13 bases remaining between them. The CDR3 nucleotides read TGCAGCGCGGGGGGGACAAACAATCAGCCCCAGCATTTT. Translation: CSAGGTNNQPQHF.

The chain carries TRBV7-2 and TRBJ1-5; 9 bases agree with TRBD1. The J segment lost 4 bases and the V segment lost 5 bases, leaving 9 bases of the junction unmatched. This CDR3 contains 16 residues. CDR1 and CDR2 from the germline V gene are SGHTA and FQGNSA. The CDR3, as DNA: TGTGCCAGCAGCCTCCTGACAGGGGGATTTAATCAGCCCCAGCATTTT. Translation gives CASSLLTGGFNQPQHF.

This clone was detected only once. The chain has TRBV7-9 and TRBJ1-1; possibly TRBD1 for D (6 bases). V lost 2 bases to trimming and J lost 1 base, with 11 bases between them. The length of the CDR3 is 15 residues. The germline gives CDR1 SEHNR, CDR2 FQNEAQ (reference sequence). The CDR3 reads CASSLQGQGNTEAFF. The CDR3, as DNA: TGTGCCAGCAGCTTACAGGGGCAGGGGAACACTGAAGCTTTCTTT.

V gene TRBV29-1 combines with J gene TRBJ2-2, with 8 bases that match TRBD1. This CDR3 has 14 residues. V was clipped by 7 bases and J by 0 bases; unmatched bases: 4. The germline CDR1 and CDR2 sequences are SQVTM and ANQGSEA. The CDR3 protein is CSAGQGPNTGELFF. In nucleotides, the CDR3 is TGCAGCGCCGGACAGGGCCCGAACACCGGGGAGCTGTTTTTT.

The chain couples TRBV11-2 to TRBJ2-3, with D maybe TRBD1 (5 bases). Germline CDR1 is SGHAT and CDR2 is FQNNGV. The CDR3 runs 13 residues. Trimming took 3 bases from V and 3 from J, leaving 7 bases between them. CDR3 bases: TGTGCCAGCAGCTTTGACAGAACAGATACGCAGTATTTT. This translates into CASSFDRTDTQYF.

V and J are TRBV6-5 and TRBJ1-1, with D maybe TRBD1 (6 bases). CDR3 length: 13 residues. V was pared by 7 bases and J by 7 bases, with 16 bases between. Per germline, CDR1 MNHEY and CDR2 SVGAGI. The CDR3 coding sequence is TGTGCCAGCATTAGCAGGGAGGGGGGTGAAGCTTTCTTT. Its translation is CASISREGGEAFF.

The V gene is TRBV5-6, the J gene TRBJ2-5; 7 positions agree with TRBD1. Germline CDR1 and CDR2: SGHDT and YYEEEE. V was clipped by 4 bases and J by 6 bases; unmatched bases: 12. CDR3 size: 15 residues. The CDR3 DNA follows: TGTGCCAGCAGCCCCGACAGGGCGGTCTTTCAGACCCAGTACTTC. This sequence encodes CASSPDRAVFQTQYF.

The V gene is TRBV7-9, the J gene TRBJ2-5, with TRBD1 as a possible D gene (6 bases). The CDR3 length is 15 residues. Germline V gene data show CDR1 as SEHNR and CDR2 as FQNEAQ (reference sequence). V lost 6 bases and J 5 bases, leaving 19 bases between the germline ends. DNA for the CDR3: TGTGCCAGCAGGGAATTGACACAGGGTCGGGAGACCCAGTACTTC. It translates to CASRELTQGRETQYF. The full variable domain, completed using reference TRBV7-9 and TRBJ2-5, is DTGVSQNPRHKITKRGQNVTFRCDPISEHNRLYWYRQTLGQGPEFLTYFQNEAQLEKSRLLSDRFSAERPKGSFSTLEIQRTEQGDSAMYLCASRELTQGRETQYFGPGTRLLVL.

The chain carries TRBV5-1 and TRBJ2-3; unclear D gene. The CDR3 has 14 amino acids. Germline assignment: CDR1 SGHRS and CDR2 YFSETQ. V was clipped by 0 bases and J by 4 bases, with 9 bases between them. The CDR3 protein is CASSLGGSPDTQYF. The DNA for the CDR3 is TGCGCCAGCAGCTTGGGAGGTTCCCCAGATACGCAGTATTTT.

The V gene is TRBV6-1, the J gene TRBJ1-1; D ambiguous. Germline CDR1 and CDR2: MNHNS and SASEGT. The CDR3 is 13 amino acids. Trimming left V 7 bases short and J 1 base short, with 10 bases between. The CDR3 sequence: CASTLERNTEAFF. CDR3 nucleotide sequence: TGTGCCAGCACCCTTGAGAGGAACACTGAAGCTTTCTTT.

The chain has TRBV28 and TRBJ2-7; 9 nucleotides agree with TRBD1. The V segment lost 10 bases and the J segment 6 bases; nucleotides outside the gene matches: 13. The germline gives CDR1 MDHEN, CDR2 SYDVKM. The CDR3 contains 14 residues. The CDR3 region has the DNA TGTGCCACCAAGATAGGGACAGGGCTTAGCGAGCAGTACTTC. Residues: CATKIGTGLSEQYF.

V usage is TRBV7-3 and J usage is TRBJ2-3; a weak D match, TRBD1 (5 bases). With 2 bases removed from V and 1 base from J, the gap between germline ends came to 13 bases. This CDR3 is 16 amino acids long. Germline V gene data show CDR1 as SGHTA and CDR2 as FQGTGA. Written as DNA, the CDR3 is TGTGCCAGCAGCTTACAGGGTCCTGGGGGCACAGATACGCAGTATTTT. This sequence encodes CASSLQGPGGTDTQYF.

The CDR3 sequence: CASSPGLAGYEQYF. The CDR3 coding sequence is TGTGCCAGCAGCCCCGGACTAGCGGGATACGAGCAGTACTTC. The chain employs TRBV9 and TRBJ2-7, with 12 bases aligning to TRBD2. V trimming: 4 bases; J trimming: 4 bases; junction bases outside the gene matches: 3. This CDR3 is built from 14 residues. Germline V gives CDR1 SGDLS, CDR2 YYNGEE.

The chain couples TRBV2 to TRBJ1-1; possible D gene TRBD1, 5 bases. Germline lookup yields CDR1 SNHLY and CDR2 FYNNEI. The CDR3 contains 14 residues. The V gene lost 7 bases and the J gene lost 3 bases, with 15 bases spanning the gap. CDR3 sequence: CASNLQAADTEAFF. The CDR3 DNA follows: TGTGCCAGCAACCTACAGGCGGCGGACACTGAAGCTTTCTTT.

The J gene is TRBJ2-1, the V gene TRBV5-4; TRBD2 is a possible D gene (6 bases). Germline CDR1 is SGHNT and CDR2 is YYREEE (reference sequence). V dropped 0 bases and J dropped 4 bases, with 17 bases sitting between them. The CDR3 consists of 17 residues. The CDR3 DNA sequence: TGTGCCAGCAGCTTGGGGAGCGGGCCGAGAAAATACAATGAGCAGTTCTTC. Translation: CASSLGSGPRKYNEQFF.

V and J are TRBV15 and TRBJ2-2; TRBD2 might be the D (5 bases). CDR3 length: 13 residues. Per the germline V gene, CDR1 is LNHNV and CDR2 is YYDKDF (reference sequence). V lost 1 base and J 5 bases, leaving 5 bases between the germline ends. DNA for the CDR3: TGTGCCACCAGCAGAGGAGGGACCGGGGAGCTGTTTTTT. Translated, it gives CATSRGGTGELFF.

The chain carries TRBV28 and TRBJ1-5; D gene ambiguous. Germline-derived CDR1 and CDR2 are MDHEN and SYDVKM. The germline V and J ends were trimmed by 3 bases and 0 bases, with 12 bases remaining between them. The CDR3 is 16 amino acids. As DNA, the CDR3 is TGTGCCAGCAGTTTTGTGGCCTCGTATAGCAATCAGCCCCAGCATTTT. Amino acid sequence: CASSFVASYSNQPQHF.

The chain is built from TRBV21-1 and TRBJ2-3; no DNA check was done on the table's D call, TRBD2. TRBV21-1 is an annotated pseudogene. The CDR3 is made up of 16 amino acids. The CDR3 DNA reads TGTGCCAGCAGCAAAGATGGGGGGACTAGCACAGATACGCAGTATTTT. Translated: CASSKDGGTSTDTQYF.

The chain joins TRBV2 to TRBJ2-7; 8 bases align to TRBD1. The CDR3 is made up of 13 amino acids. The V segment lost 7 bases and the J segment 0 bases; nucleotides outside the gene matches: 2. Germline V gives CDR1 SNHLY, CDR2 FYNNEI. This CDR3 is CASTGTGSYEQYF. The DNA of the CDR3 is TGTGCCAGCACCGGGACAGGCTCCTACGAGCAGTACTTC.